These 5 T cell receptor beta chains share one sample of origin, sequenced in a study of T cells in Graves' hyperthyroidism and ophthalmopathy. RNA transcripts provided the source from which TCR beta CDR3 regions were amplified. The primer set for the first-round RT-PCR of the TCR CDR3 was HTBI. From the multiplex PCR reads, TCRdb called clonotypes with MiXCR, one entry per CDR3 protein. The sample holds around 280,000 distinct CDR3 sequences, roughly an eighth seen once. Specimen: blood. The receptor source for this set is a woman in her 40s with Graves' hyperthyroidism.

V and J are TRBV7-2 and TRBJ1-1; D not certain. The ends were cut back, 0 bases at V and 11 bases at J, with 10 bases in the middle. Germline CDR1 reads SGHTA; CDR2 reads FQGNSA. This CDR3 has 12 amino acids. The CDR3 coding sequence is TGTGCCAGCAGCTTAGCCGGAGTGCTGGCTTTCTTT. This sequence encodes CASSLAGVLAFF.

CDR3 residues: CASSPESDQPQHF. CDR3 DNA: TGTGCCAGCAGTCCTGAATCTGATCAGCCCCAGCATTTT. The rearrangement links TRBV12-3 or TRBV12-4 to TRBJ1-5; no definite D call. The ends were cut back, 5 bases at V and 5 bases at J, with 10 bases in the middle. The CDR3 is 13 residues long.

This clonotype was recorded a few times. The V call is TRBV5-1, the J call TRBJ1-4; 7 bases line up with TRBD1. Per germline, CDR1 SGHRS and CDR2 YFSETQ. This CDR3 spans 18 amino acids. Trimming cost V 4 bases and J 0 bases; bases outside gene matches: 12. The CDR3 bases are TGCGCCAGCAGCCCAAGTGGACAGGTTTACTCAACTAATGAAAAACTGTTTTTT. The encoded protein is CASSPSGQVYSTNEKLFF.

This clonotype came up many times. The chain combines TRBV5-1 with TRBJ1-1; D ambiguous. This CDR3 has 14 residues. V was clipped by 0 bases and J by 1 base, with 7 bases between them. Germline V gives CDR1 SGHRS, CDR2 YFSETQ. The CDR3 DNA follows: TGCGCCAGCAGCTTGGTTGGAGCGAACACTGAAGCTTTCTTT. It codes for CASSLVGANTEAFF. Full variable domain (rest looked up from reference TRBV5-1 and TRBJ1-1): KAGVTQTPRYLIKTRGQQVTLSCSPISGHRSVSWYQQTPGQGLQFLFEYFSETQRNKGNFPGRFSGRQFSNSRSEMNVSTLELGDSALYLCASSLVGANTEAFFGQGTRLTVV.

The chain uses TRBV30 and TRBJ2-7; D not certain. Germline V gene sequence: CDR1 GTSNPN, CDR2 SVGIG (reference sequence). Trimming stripped 0 bases from V and 7 bases from J, with 16 bases between. This CDR3 has 14 amino acids. CDR3: CAWSVQFKAREQYF. The DNA of the CDR3 is TGTGCCTGGAGTGTACAGTTTAAAGCGAGGGAGCAGTACTTC.